Below are 4 T cell receptor beta chains sequenced from a single sample in a study of monozygotic twins with inflammatory bowel disease. TCRdb processed the 5' RACE reads again and assigns one entry to each CDR3 protein, with no DNA. This specimen shows about 160,000 distinct CDR3 sequences; the ten leading clones hold roughly 3%. Sequencing was performed on blood. Source of these receptors: a human donor with ulcerative colitis or Crohn's disease, or a healthy co-twin of an affected twin (not recorded which).

J is TRBJ2-5 and V is TRBV10-3; TCRdb reports TRBD2, a call that lacks DNA to check it against. Germline V gene data show CDR1 as ENHRY and CDR2 as SYGVKD. This CDR3 is 13 amino acids long. This CDR3 is CASQPSGGETQYF.

V is TRBV27 and J is TRBJ2-3; the TCRdb D gene call, TRBD2, has no DNA to confirm it. CDR3 length equals 15 residues. Germline assignment: CDR1 MNHEY and CDR2 SMNVEV (reference sequence). CDR3 protein: CASSRTSGRTDTQYF.

The CDR3 sequence: CASPATLGNTIYF. V is TRBV7-9 and J is TRBJ1-3. The CDR3 extends over 13 amino acids. Germline V gene data show CDR1 as SEHNR and CDR2 as FQNEAQ (reference sequence).

The rearrangement links TRBV28 to TRBJ2-1; checking the TCRdb D call of TRBD1 is not possible without DNA. Germline V CDR1 and CDR2: MDHEN, SYDVKM. The CDR3 runs 14 residues. The CDR3: CASSFSQQGNEQFF.